A selection of T cell receptor beta chains follows, all from one sample in a study of vaccination and CD4 T cells after COVID-19. What these receptors recognize is not known. Each CDR3 protein is one row after TCRdb ran MiXCR on the PCR reads. The sample includes tens of thousands of distinct CDR3 sequences, 67% of them seen just once. The starting material was CD4+ T cells from blood, cultured in vitro, obtained after SARS-CoV-2 vaccination. Receptors originate from a human donor who received a COVID-19 vaccine. Both conserved end residues are part of each CDR3. The order of the fields is V gene, D gene, J gene, CDR3 length, clone size, CDR3 protein, CDR3 DNA. A D gene is named only where the DNA matches it firmly. The size of a clone is reported for some rows only, either as once, few or many, or as a class for expanded clones.

v_call: TRBV18; d_call: TRBD1; j_call: TRBJ2-5; cdr3_length: 15; clone_size: NA; cdr3_aa: CASSLDRGEQETQYF; cdr3_nt: TGTGCCAGCTCACTTGACAGGGGGGAACAAGAGACCCAGTACTTC
v_call: TRBV6-5; d_call: NA; j_call: TRBJ1-2; cdr3_length: 15; clone_size: NA; cdr3_aa: CASSYRAGTNYGYTF; cdr3_nt: TGTGCCAGCAGTTACCGGGCAGGGACTAACTATGGCTACACCTTC
v_call: TRBV5-4; d_call: NA; j_call: TRBJ2-5; cdr3_length: 14; clone_size: NA; cdr3_aa: CASSLAFREETQYF; cdr3_nt: TGTGCCAGCAGCTTGGCTTTTAGGGAAGAGACCCAGTACTTC
v_call: TRBV19; d_call: NA; j_call: TRBJ1-1; cdr3_length: 15; clone_size: NA; cdr3_aa: CASSLGQAGNTEAFF; cdr3_nt: TGTGCCAGTAGCCTTGGGCAGGCCGGGAACACTGAAGCTTTCTTT
v_call: TRBV23-1; d_call: NA; j_call: TRBJ1-6; cdr3_length: 17; clone_size: NA; cdr3_aa: CASSQSHRTSYNSPLHF; cdr3_nt: TGCGCCAGCAGTCAATCTCACCGAACCTCCTATAATTCACCCCTCCACTTT
v_call: TRBV5-1; d_call: NA; j_call: TRBJ1-4; cdr3_length: 15; clone_size: few; cdr3_aa: CASSPAPGVAEKLFF; cdr3_nt: TGCGCCAGCAGCCCTGCCCCAGGGGTTGCTGAAAAACTGTTTTTT
v_call: TRBV30; d_call: NA; j_call: TRBJ1-5; cdr3_length: 15; clone_size: NA; cdr3_aa: CAWNLGHLSNQPQHF; cdr3_nt: TGTGCCTGGAACCTGGGACACCTAAGCAATCAGCCCCAGCATTTT
v_call: TRBV2; d_call: NA; j_call: TRBJ1-5; cdr3_length: 16; clone_size: NA; cdr3_aa: CASSEGGLWSNQPQHF; cdr3_nt: TGTGCCAGCAGTGAGGGGGGACTGTGGAGCAATCAGCCCCAGCATTTT
v_call: TRBV6-1; d_call: NA; j_call: TRBJ1-2; cdr3_length: 14; clone_size: NA; cdr3_aa: CASSEVGGSYGYTF; cdr3_nt: TGTGCCAGCAGTGAAGTGGGGGGTTCCTATGGCTACACCTTC
v_call: TRBV30; d_call: NA; j_call: TRBJ1-5; cdr3_length: 15; clone_size: medium-sized; cdr3_aa: CAWRPSSGRNQPQHF; cdr3_nt: TGTGCCTGGAGACCTTCATCGGGTCGCAATCAGCCCCAGCATTTT
v_call: TRBV6-1; d_call: NA; j_call: TRBJ1-5; cdr3_length: 15; clone_size: few; cdr3_aa: CASSEGAGGNQPQHF; cdr3_nt: TGTGCCAGCAGTGAAGGGGCAGGGGGCAATCAGCCCCAGCATTTT
v_call: TRBV19; d_call: NA; j_call: TRBJ2-7; cdr3_length: 14; clone_size: NA; cdr3_aa: CASSGGASAAEQYF; cdr3_nt: TGTGCCAGTAGTGGAGGTGCTAGCGCCGCCGAGCAGTACTTC
v_call: TRBV7-6; d_call: TRBD2; j_call: TRBJ2-3; cdr3_length: 16; clone_size: NA; cdr3_aa: CASSRGLAASTDTQYF; cdr3_nt: TGTGCCAGCAGCCGGGGACTAGCGGCTAGCACAGATACGCAGTATTTT
v_call: TRBV12-3/TRBV12-4; d_call: TRBD1; j_call: TRBJ2-7; cdr3_length: 13; clone_size: NA; cdr3_aa: CASSYTGGWEQYF; cdr3_nt: TGTGCCAGCAGTTACACAGGGGGCTGGGAGCAGTACTTC
v_call: TRBV27; d_call: TRBD2; j_call: TRBJ2-2; cdr3_length: 18; clone_size: few; cdr3_aa: CASSLSPLLADNTGELFF; cdr3_nt: TGTGCCAGCAGTTTATCGCCTCTACTAGCGGACAACACCGGGGAGCTGTTTTTT
v_call: TRBV6-5; d_call: NA; j_call: TRBJ2-2; cdr3_length: 14; clone_size: NA; cdr3_aa: CASSYFSYTGELFF; cdr3_nt: TGTGCCAGCAGTTATTTCAGTTACACCGGGGAGCTGTTTTTT
v_call: TRBV19; d_call: NA; j_call: TRBJ2-3; cdr3_length: 14; clone_size: NA; cdr3_aa: CASSITHLQDTQYF; cdr3_nt: TGTGCCAGTAGTATAACACACCTCCAAGATACGCAGTATTTT
v_call: TRBV24-1; d_call: TRBD2; j_call: TRBJ2-3; cdr3_length: 16; clone_size: NA; cdr3_aa: CATSDLSGGKTDTQYF; cdr3_nt: TGTGCCACCAGTGATTTGAGCGGGGGGAAGACAGATACGCAGTATTTT
v_call: TRBV19; d_call: NA; j_call: TRBJ2-7; cdr3_length: 13; clone_size: NA; cdr3_aa: CASSTQGRGEQYF; cdr3_nt: TGTGCCAGTAGTACCCAGGGGAGGGGCGAGCAGTACTTC
v_call: TRBV20-1; d_call: TRBD2; j_call: TRBJ2-7; cdr3_length: 15; clone_size: NA; cdr3_aa: CSARGTSGGYYEQYF; cdr3_nt: TGCAGTGCTAGGGGGACTAGCGGGGGATACTACGAGCAGTACTTC
v_call: TRBV10-3; d_call: TRBD1; j_call: TRBJ2-1; cdr3_length: 13; clone_size: NA; cdr3_aa: CAIRYPQGNEQFF; cdr3_nt: TGTGCCATCAGATACCCACAGGGGAATGAGCAGTTCTTC
v_call: TRBV2; d_call: NA; j_call: TRBJ1-2; cdr3_length: 15; clone_size: few; cdr3_aa: CASSEARGASIGYTF; cdr3_nt: TGTGCCAGCAGTGAAGCTCGGGGCGCATCGATTGGCTACACCTTC
v_call: TRBV20-1; d_call: TRBD1; j_call: TRBJ1-1; cdr3_length: 13; clone_size: NA; cdr3_aa: CSASQGARTEAFF; cdr3_nt: TGCAGTGCTAGTCAGGGGGCGAGAACTGAAGCTTTCTTT
v_call: TRBV5-1; d_call: NA; j_call: TRBJ1-1; cdr3_length: 14; clone_size: NA; cdr3_aa: CASSLQGTNTEAFF; cdr3_nt: TGCGCCAGCAGCTTGCAGGGAACGAACACTGAAGCTTTCTTT
v_call: TRBV20-1; d_call: NA; j_call: TRBJ1-1; cdr3_length: 11; clone_size: few; cdr3_aa: CSARRDTEAFF; cdr3_nt: TGCAGTGCTAGGAGGGACACTGAAGCTTTCTTT
v_call: TRBV11-3; d_call: NA; j_call: TRBJ2-1; cdr3_length: 13; clone_size: NA; cdr3_aa: CARSLVEQNEQFF; cdr3_nt: TGTGCCCGCAGCTTAGTCGAACAGAATGAGCAGTTCTTC
v_call: TRBV2; d_call: TRBD1; j_call: TRBJ1-3; cdr3_length: 16; clone_size: NA; cdr3_aa: CASAFIQGARGNTIYF; cdr3_nt: TGTGCCAGCGCATTCATACAGGGGGCGCGTGGAAACACCATATATTTT
v_call: TRBV10-3; d_call: NA; j_call: TRBJ2-3; cdr3_length: 11; clone_size: NA; cdr3_aa: CATRRADTQYF; cdr3_nt: TGTGCCACCCGGCGGGCAGATACGCAGTATTTT
v_call: TRBV14; d_call: NA; j_call: TRBJ1-2; cdr3_length: 15; clone_size: NA; cdr3_aa: CASSQGRVDSIGYTF; cdr3_nt: TGTGCCAGCAGCCAAGGAAGGGTAGACAGTATAGGCTACACCTTC
v_call: TRBV12-3/TRBV12-4; d_call: NA; j_call: TRBJ2-5; cdr3_length: 12; clone_size: NA; cdr3_aa: CATLWDEETQYF; cdr3_nt: TGTGCCACCTTGTGGGACGAAGAGACCCAGTACTTC
v_call: TRBV6-2/TRBV6-3; d_call: NA; j_call: TRBJ1-1; cdr3_length: 14; clone_size: few; cdr3_aa: CASSTNKAHTEAFF; cdr3_nt: TGTGCCAGCAGTACGAACAAGGCGCACACTGAAGCTTTCTTT
v_call: TRBV7-6; d_call: NA; j_call: TRBJ2-7; cdr3_length: 11; clone_size: NA; cdr3_aa: CASSSGGDKYF; cdr3_nt: TGTGCCAGCAGCTCAGGCGGGGACAAGTACTTC
v_call: TRBV20-1; d_call: NA; j_call: TRBJ1-2; cdr3_length: 12; clone_size: NA; cdr3_aa: CSASTGEEGYTF; cdr3_nt: TGCAGTGCTAGCACGGGGGAGGAAGGCTACACCTTC
v_call: TRBV29-1; d_call: TRBD1; j_call: TRBJ2-5; cdr3_length: 17; clone_size: NA; cdr3_aa: CSVDGAGGESRRQTQYF; cdr3_nt: TGCAGCGTTGACGGGGCAGGGGGCGAATCCAGGCGACAGACCCAGTACTTC
v_call: TRBV6-2/TRBV6-3; d_call: TRBD2; j_call: TRBJ2-5; cdr3_length: 17; clone_size: NA; cdr3_aa: CASSYEGSGWYQEAQYF; cdr3_nt: TGTGCCAGCAGTTACGAGGGTAGCGGGTGGTACCAAGAGGCCCAGTACTTC
v_call: TRBV25-1; d_call: TRBD1; j_call: TRBJ1-2; cdr3_length: 14; clone_size: NA; cdr3_aa: CASSELQGNYGYTF; cdr3_nt: TGTGCCAGCAGTGAATTACAGGGGAACTATGGCTACACCTTC
v_call: TRBV6-1; d_call: TRBD1; j_call: TRBJ2-7; cdr3_length: 14; clone_size: NA; cdr3_aa: CASRIQGATYEQYF; cdr3_nt: TGTGCCAGCAGAATACAGGGGGCCACCTACGAGCAGTACTTC
v_call: TRBV7-2; d_call: NA; j_call: TRBJ1-4; cdr3_length: 14; clone_size: NA; cdr3_aa: CASSSDRYNEKLFF; cdr3_nt: TGTGCCAGCAGCTCCGACAGATATAATGAAAAACTGTTTTTT
v_call: TRBV10-3; d_call: NA; j_call: TRBJ1-4; cdr3_length: 16; clone_size: NA; cdr3_aa: CAISDATGLGHEKLFF; cdr3_nt: TGTGCCATCAGTGACGCCACAGGGTTGGGACACGAAAAACTGTTTTTT
v_call: TRBV20-1; d_call: NA; j_call: TRBJ1-2; cdr3_length: 14; clone_size: few; cdr3_aa: CSAREGGKNYGYTF; cdr3_nt: TGCAGTGCTAGAGAGGGGGGAAAGAACTATGGCTACACCTTC